This TCR beta chain was captured by sequencing in a study of T cell responses to AZD1222 COVID-19 vaccine. Remarks on this clone: Its antigen remains unknown.

Study-wide points: Close to half of spike-specific TCRs reportedly recognize unmutated variant regions. White British donors predominated, females outnumbered males, and clonal diversity was possibly underestimated. Spike-specific TCR breadth and depth were elevated following two AZD1222 doses.

V trimming: 4 bases; J trimming: 0 bases; junction bases outside the gene matches: 3. CDR1 is SGHRS and CDR2 is YFSETQ in the germline V gene. This CDR3 has 15 residues. Clones were read by immunoSEQ multiplex PCR, and TCRdb kept only the in-frame ones, dropping some. The sample consists of some 120,000 clones, 70% to 90% of them appearing once. This TCR came from an adult in good health. The chain links TRBV5-1 to TRBJ2-3, with 9 bases matching TRBD1. Sequencing used peripheral blood, obtained on day 0 of AZD1222 vaccination. The CDR3 here is CASSPQGASTDTQYF. CDR3 sequence (DNA): TGCGCCAGCAGCCCACAGGGGGCCAGCACAGATACGCAGTATTTT.